The 10 T cell receptor beta chains below come from one sample, sequenced in a study of somatic mutations in T cells in chronic GVHD. The assay was immunoSEQ multiplex PCR, and TCRdb's table has in-frame clones only and misses some. The sample carries around 13,000 clones, roughly 80% recorded once. Sequencing input: Vbeta20-negative CD4+ T cells from blood. These TCRs come from a male patient aged 45 to 59 with chronic graft-versus-host disease. The graft donor may account for some of the T cells.

The V gene is TRBV7-2, the J gene TRBJ1-4, with 10 bases aligning to TRBD1. V shed 2 bases and J 0 bases; nucleotides not matched to a gene: 6. In germline, CDR1 is SGHTA, CDR2 FQGNSA. The CDR3 totals 18 residues. The CDR3 region is CASSLSATGGSTNEKLFF. DNA of the CDR3: TGTGCCAGCAGCTTATCGGCGACAGGGGGCTCAACTAATGAAAAACTGTTTTTT.

The rearrangement links TRBV6-1 to TRBJ1-6; 7 nucleotides align to TRBD1. Germline V gene data show CDR1 as MNHNS and CDR2 as SASEGT. The CDR3 is 17 residues long. V lost 3 bases, J lost 9 bases, and 14 bases stayed unmatched. DNA for the CDR3: TGTGCCAGCAGTGAGCAGGAATCCGGGACAGTCGGTTCACCCCTCCACTTT. This sequence encodes CASSEQESGTVGSPLHF.

This clone showed up just a few times. The J gene is TRBJ2-7, the V gene TRBV7-2; 9 bases align to TRBD1. There are 14 residues in the CDR3. CDR1 SGHTA and CDR2 FQGNSA come from the germline V gene. Trimming took 5 bases from V and 9 from J; bases not matched to a gene: 11. The CDR3 is CASSQGYGTGLQYF. For the CDR3, the DNA is TGTGCCAGCAGCCAAGGGTATGGGACAGGGTTGCAGTACTTC.

The rearrangement joins TRBV19 to TRBJ1-2, with D possibly matching TRBD1 (6 bases). This CDR3 region has 14 residues. From germline, CDR1 is LNHDA and CDR2 SQIVND (reference sequence). V lost 5 bases and J lost 1, with 11 bases in between. DNA of the CDR3: TGTGCCAGTAGTTCTCAACAGGGTAACTATGGCTACACCTTC. This translates into CASSSQQGNYGYTF. The entire variable domain, with the rest obtained from reference TRBV19 and TRBJ1-2, is as follows: DGGITQSPKYLFRKEGQNVTLSCEQNLNHDAMYWYRQDPGQGLRLIYYSQIVNDFQKGDIAEGYSVSREKKESFPLTVTSAQKNPTAFYLCASSSQQGNYGYTFGSGTRLTVV.

The V call is TRBV2, the J call TRBJ2-7, with D possibly TRBD1 on 6 matching bases. The CDR3 consists of 15 residues. Germline CDR1 and CDR2: SNHLY and FYNNEI. The ends were cut back, 2 bases at V and 1 base at J, with 12 bases in the middle. The DNA of the CDR3 is TGTGCCAGCAGTGAAAACCCAGGGACATCCTACGAGCAGTACTTC. Translated: CASSENPGTSYEQYF.

V gene TRBV7-3 combines with J gene TRBJ2-6, with D possibly being TRBD2 (6 bases). This CDR3 has 13 amino acids. Germline-derived CDR1 and CDR2 are SGHTA and FQGTGA. The V end lost 8 bases, the J end lost 1 base, and 6 bases lay between the germline ends. This CDR3 reads CASGGSGANVLTF. The CDR3 DNA follows: TGTGCCAGCGGGGGGTCTGGGGCCAACGTCCTGACTTTC.

The chain links TRBV19 to TRBJ2-1; 9 bases are a match to TRBD2. With 6 bases clipped from V and 2 bases from J, the junction kept 8 bases outside the gene matches. CDR1 is LNHDA, CDR2 SQIVND, per germline (reference sequence). CDR3 size: 16 residues. CDR3 nucleotide sequence: TGTGCCAGTAGCGACGATCTAGCGGGGACCTACAATGAGCAGTTCTTC. Translating gives CASSDDLAGTYNEQFF.

The rearrangement links TRBV28 to TRBJ2-5, with TRBD1 identical over 9 bases. The J call is uncertain, as TRBJ2-7 better fits the DNA end. CDR3 size: 15 residues. CDR1 MDHEN and CDR2 SYDVKM come from the germline V gene. CDR3 sequence reads: CASSPLWTGAHEQYF. The CDR3 nucleotides read TGTGCCAGCAGTCCACTGTGGACAGGGGCCCACGAGCAGTACTTC.

The chain couples TRBV10-3 to TRBJ2-5, with 10 bases aligning to TRBD1. The J call may be faulty, since TRBJ2-7 better matches the DNA end. This CDR3 spans 15 amino acids. CDR1 is ENHRY, CDR2 SYGVKD, per germline. CDR3 sequence: CAISPRTGGDYEQYF. The CDR3 DNA reads TGTGCCATCAGTCCTCGGACAGGGGGAGACTACGAGCAGTACTTC.

As concerns this clone: The same CDR3 is also encoded by other DNA sequences in this sample. The chain is built from TRBV7-2 and TRBJ1-1; unclear D gene. Between the trimmed V and J ends, which lost 3 bases and 0 bases, there was a span of 5 bases. This CDR3 has 13 amino acids. CDR1 is SGHTA and CDR2 is FQGNSA in the germline V gene. The CDR3 region has the DNA TGTGCCAGCAGCTTTAGTGTGAACACTGAAGCTTTCTTT. Protein product: CASSFSVNTEAFF.